The next 6 T cell receptor beta chains were all read from a single sample in a study of blood T cell repertoires in COVID-19. Profiling relied on immunoSEQ multiplex PCR, and the TCRdb table lists in-frame clones only, not all of them. Of approximately 200,000 clones listed, around 84% are singletons. Source material: peripheral blood. The origin of the receptors is a woman older than 75 with COVID-19, enrolled during active disease.

The chain joins TRBV12-3 or TRBV12-4 to TRBJ2-7; possible D gene TRBD2, 5 bases. The CDR3 totals 13 residues. The V end was cut by 2 bases, the J end by 4 bases, with 9 bases between. The CDR3 coding sequence is TGTGCCAGCAGTTTATTTGAGGGATACGAGCAGTACTTC. Amino acids: CASSLFEGYEQYF.

The chain employs TRBV12-5 and TRBJ1-2, with 8 bases lining up with TRBD1. This CDR3 has 15 amino acids. The ends lost 5 bases at V and 7 bases at J; junction bases unmatched: 12. CDR1 and CDR2 (germline): LGHNT, FRNRAP. The CDR3, as DNA: TGTGCTAGTGGTCCCTCGGGCTCAGGGGGCCGTGGCTACACCTTC. This translates into CASGPSGSGGRGYTF.

The chain has TRBV5-1 and TRBJ1-2; 9 bases are shared with TRBD1. V lost 5 bases and J lost 2; bases outside the gene matches: 4. CDR1 SGHRS and CDR2 YFSETQ come from the germline V gene. The CDR3 is made up of 14 amino acids. The CDR3 protein is CASSTTGGNYGYTF. The DNA for the CDR3 is TGCGCCAGCAGTACGACAGGGGGGAACTATGGCTACACCTTC.

The genes are TRBV4-3 and TRBJ1-5; the D is unclear. V shed 1 base and J shed 4 bases, with 5 bases lying between them. The CDR3 is 13 residues long. CDR1 and CDR2 from the germline V gene are LGHNA and YSLEER. The CDR3 DNA reads as TGCGCCAGCAGCCAAGTATTAAATCAGCCCCAGCATTTT. Its translation is CASSQVLNQPQHF.

V is TRBV19 and J is TRBJ2-6, with 9 bases identical to TRBD1. V lost 5 bases to trimming and J lost 2 bases; unmatched junction nucleotides: 7. Germline CDR1 is LNHDA and CDR2 is SQIVND (reference sequence). The CDR3 covers 17 residues. The CDR3 protein is CASSRDRAIAGANVLTF. The CDR3 DNA follows: TGTGCCAGTAGTCGGGACAGGGCCATTGCTGGGGCCAACGTCCTGACTTTC.

This chain joins TRBV7-2 and TRBJ1-5; 11 bases agree with TRBD1. V was pared by 6 bases and J by 3 bases, with 4 bases of the junction left unmatched. Per the germline V gene, CDR1 is SGHTA and CDR2 is FQGNSA. The CDR3 is 15 residues long. CDR3 nucleotides: TGTGCCAGCAGGCGGGACAGGGGGACCAATCAGCCCCAGCATTTT. This encodes CASRRDRGTNQPQHF.